A selection of T cell receptor beta chains follows, all from one sample in a study of T cells after yellow fever vaccination. TCRdb reprocessed the 5' RACE reads with MiXCR, giving one entry per CDR3 protein. The table lists roughly 400,000 distinct CDR3 sequences, under 20% of them singletons. Sequencing used PBMCs, obtained before the yellow fever booster vaccination. The source is a man between 18 and 29 years old who received the YFV17D yellow fever vaccine. Both conserved end residues are part of each CDR3. The D gene is left open where the match is weak. Not all rows give a size; the values are once, few, many and, for expanded clones, a class.

V: TRBV7-6
J: TRBJ2-7
D: -
size: -
DNA: TGTGCCAGCAGCTCCCACGGACCTACCTACGAGCAGTACTTC
CDR3: CASSSHGPTYEQYF

V: TRBV7-2
J: TRBJ2-1
D: TRBD2
size: many
DNA: TGTGCCAGCATCGCGGGGGGGCCCTACAATGAGCAGTTCTTC
CDR3: CASIAGGPYNEQFF

V: TRBV27
J: TRBJ2-4
D: -
size: -
DNA: TGCGCGGCCCGGGACATCAAAAACATTCAGTACTTC
CDR3: CAARDIKNIQYF

V: TRBV5-1
J: TRBJ1-2
D: -
size: -
DNA: TGCGCCAGCAGCTTCGGGACACAAGCTAACTATGGCTACACCTTC
CDR3: CASSFGTQANYGYTF

V: TRBV12-3/TRBV12-4
J: TRBJ1-2
D: -
size: -
DNA: TGTGCCAGCAGTTTCATCACTCAAGGCTACACCTTC
CDR3: CASSFITQGYTF

V: TRBV20-1
J: TRBJ1-5
D: -
size: few
DNA: TGCAGTGCTAGAGGAATGGGGCCCCAGCATTTT
CDR3: CSARGMGPQHF

V: TRBV10-3
J: TRBJ2-7
D: -
size: many
DNA: TGTGCCATCACTTGGGACTCTAACGAGCAGTACTTC
CDR3: CAITWDSNEQYF

V: TRBV29-1
J: TRBJ1-5
D: -
size: many
DNA: TGCAGCGTTGGCGACAGCAATCAGCCCCAGCATTTT
CDR3: CSVGDSNQPQHF

V: TRBV7-6
J: TRBJ2-2
D: -
size: -
DNA: TGTGCCAGCAGCCCCAGACAGGCCACGAACACCGGGGAGCTGTTTTTT
CDR3: CASSPRQATNTGELFF

V: TRBV19
J: TRBJ1-2
D: -
size: -
DNA: TGTGCCAGTAATCGCCTGGGACCCACCGGCGGGAACTATGGCTACACCTTC
CDR3: CASNRLGPTGGNYGYTF

V: TRBV12-3/TRBV12-4
J: TRBJ2-1
D: -
size: once
DNA: TGTGCCAGCACTCCGGGACGGCAGACCTACAATGAGCAGTTCTTC
CDR3: CASTPGRQTYNEQFF

V: TRBV6-1
J: TRBJ1-2
D: -
size: -
DNA: TGTGCCAGCGAACCCGTGCAGGCCTATGGCTACACCTTC
CDR3: CASEPVQAYGYTF

V: TRBV12-3/TRBV12-4
J: TRBJ2-1
D: -
size: few
DNA: TGTGCCAGCAGTACGACTTCGGATGAGCAGTTCTTC
CDR3: CASSTTSDEQFF

V: TRBV30
J: TRBJ1-6
D: TRBD1
size: -
DNA: TGTGCCTGGGACAGGGCCTTCTCCTCACCCCTCCACTTT
CDR3: CAWDRAFSSPLHF

V: TRBV5-1
J: TRBJ1-5
D: -
size: -
DNA: TGCGCCAGCAGCAAGGGGGACAATCAGCCCCAGCATTTT
CDR3: CASSKGDNQPQHF

V: TRBV27
J: TRBJ2-3
D: TRBD2
size: many
DNA: TGTGCCAGCAGTTTCGGCGCGGGGGGTACAGATACGCAGTATTTT
CDR3: CASSFGAGGTDTQYF

V: TRBV29-1
J: TRBJ1-2
D: TRBD1
size: -
DNA: TGCAGCGTTCACAGGACAGGGATCTATGGCTACACCTTC
CDR3: CSVHRTGIYGYTF

V: TRBV12-3/TRBV12-4
J: TRBJ1-5
D: -
size: -
DNA: TGTGCCAGCAGGACGGGGTCGGGGCAGCCCCAGCATTTT
CDR3: CASRTGSGQPQHF

V: TRBV10-2
J: TRBJ1-5
D: -
size: -
DNA: TGCGCCAGCACGATTGACAGGTTTAACGATGTTCGGCATTTT
CDR3: CASTIDRFNDVRHF

V: TRBV4-3
J: TRBJ2-3
D: TRBD2
size: few
DNA: TGCGCCAGCAGCCGGGCCTATAGCGGGGGGGCAACAGATACGCAGTATTTT
CDR3: CASSRAYSGGATDTQYF

V: TRBV6-2/TRBV6-3
J: TRBJ2-1
D: TRBD2
size: few
DNA: TGTGCCAGCACTAGCGGGGGGGCCGAGGCCTACAATGAGCAGTTCTTC
CDR3: CASTSGGAEAYNEQFF

V: TRBV5-1
J: TRBJ2-5
D: -
size: few
DNA: TGCGCCAGCAGCTGGACGGTAGAGACCCAGTACTTC
CDR3: CASSWTVETQYF

V: TRBV15
J: TRBJ2-3
D: TRBD2
size: few
DNA: TGTGCCACCAGCAGAGACGGGAGCGGGGGCACAGATACGCAGTATTTT
CDR3: CATSRDGSGGTDTQYF

V: TRBV7-3
J: TRBJ2-6
D: -
size: -
DNA: TGTGCCAGCAGCTTAGACGACAACGTCCTGACTTTC
CDR3: CASSLDDNVLTF

V: TRBV5-1
J: TRBJ1-5
D: -
size: -
DNA: TGCGCCAGCAGCTTGGCCCCAGGGGCACACCAGCCCCAGCATTTT
CDR3: CASSLAPGAHQPQHF

V: TRBV4-3
J: TRBJ1-4
D: -
size: -
DNA: TGCGCCAGCAGCCACTTACCCAGGGAGGGGCTTAATGAAAAACTGTTTTTT
CDR3: CASSHLPREGLNEKLFF

V: TRBV4-3
J: TRBJ1-2
D: -
size: -
DNA: TGCGCCAGCAGCCAAGATGGAAGAGCCAGCTATGGCTACACCTTC
CDR3: CASSQDGRASYGYTF

V: TRBV7-9
J: TRBJ1-1
D: -
size: few
DNA: TGTGCCAGCAGCTTCGACAGCTCTGAAGCTTTCTTT
CDR3: CASSFDSSEAFF